This T cell receptor (beta chain) was identified during a study of T cell changes during pregnancy in multiple sclerosis. This CDR3 is built from 14 residues. V was shortened by 0 bases and J by 15 bases, with 18 bases between the two germline ends. From germline, CDR1 is LGHNA and CDR2 YNFKEQ. Profiling relied on immunoSEQ multiplex PCR, and the TCRdb table lists in-frame clones only, not all of them. The sample records about 80,000 clones, roughly 94% being singletons. Source: peripheral blood, taken before pregnancy. The source is a female donor with multiple sclerosis, enrolled in a pregnancy study. The V gene is TRBV4-2, the J gene TRBJ2-1, with D tentatively TRBD2 (5 bases). CDR3 protein: CASSQDWLRTGGFF. CDR3 coding DNA: TGTGCCAGCAGCCAAGATTGGCTAAGGACTGGAGGGTTCTTC.